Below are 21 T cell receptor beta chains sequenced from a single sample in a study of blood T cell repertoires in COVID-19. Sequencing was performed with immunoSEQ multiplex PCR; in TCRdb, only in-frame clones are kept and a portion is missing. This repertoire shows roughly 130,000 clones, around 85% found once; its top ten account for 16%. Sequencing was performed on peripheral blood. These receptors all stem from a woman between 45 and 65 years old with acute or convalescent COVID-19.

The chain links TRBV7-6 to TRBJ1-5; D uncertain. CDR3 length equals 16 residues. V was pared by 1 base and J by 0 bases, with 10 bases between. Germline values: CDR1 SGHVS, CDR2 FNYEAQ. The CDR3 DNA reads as TGTGCCAGCAGCTTAGGGTCAGGTATTAGCAATCAGCCCCAGCATTTT. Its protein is CASSLGSGISNQPQHF.

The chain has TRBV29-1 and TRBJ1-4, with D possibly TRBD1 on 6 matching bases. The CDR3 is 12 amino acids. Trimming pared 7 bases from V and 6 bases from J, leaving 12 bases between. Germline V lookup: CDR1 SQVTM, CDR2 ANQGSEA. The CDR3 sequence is CSAVQGDEKLFF. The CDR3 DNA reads TGCAGCGCTGTACAGGGAGATGAAAAACTGTTTTTT.

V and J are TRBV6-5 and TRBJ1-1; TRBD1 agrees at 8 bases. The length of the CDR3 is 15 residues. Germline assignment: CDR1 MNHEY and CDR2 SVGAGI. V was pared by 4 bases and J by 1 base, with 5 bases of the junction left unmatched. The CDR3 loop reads CASSLSGTGNTEAFF. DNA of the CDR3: TGTGCCAGCAGTTTATCCGGGACAGGGAACACTGAAGCTTTCTTT.

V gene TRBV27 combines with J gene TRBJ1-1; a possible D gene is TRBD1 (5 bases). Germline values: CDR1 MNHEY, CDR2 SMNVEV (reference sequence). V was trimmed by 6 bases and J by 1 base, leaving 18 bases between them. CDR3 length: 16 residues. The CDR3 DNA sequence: TGTGCCAGCAGCTCGCAGGGTGTTATTGGGAACACTGAAGCTTTCTTT. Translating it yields CASSSQGVIGNTEAFF.

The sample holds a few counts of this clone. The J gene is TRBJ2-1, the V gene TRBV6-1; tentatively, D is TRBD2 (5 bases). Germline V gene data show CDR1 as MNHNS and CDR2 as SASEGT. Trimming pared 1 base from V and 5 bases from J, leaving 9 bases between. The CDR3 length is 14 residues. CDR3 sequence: CASSEEDSNNEQFF. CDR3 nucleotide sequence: TGTGCCAGCAGTGAAGAGGACTCTAACAATGAGCAGTTCTTC.

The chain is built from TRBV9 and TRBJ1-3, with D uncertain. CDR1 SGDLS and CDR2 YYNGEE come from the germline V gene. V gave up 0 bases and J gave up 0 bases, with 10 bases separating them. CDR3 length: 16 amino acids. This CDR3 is CASSVANTVSGNTIYF. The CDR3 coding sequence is TGTGCCAGCAGCGTAGCTAACACAGTCTCTGGAAACACCATATATTTT.

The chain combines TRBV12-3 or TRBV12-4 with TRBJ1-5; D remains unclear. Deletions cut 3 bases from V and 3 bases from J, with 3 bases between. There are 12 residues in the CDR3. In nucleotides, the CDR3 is TGTGCCAGCAGTTTTAACAATCAGCCCCAGCATTTT. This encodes CASSFNNQPQHF.

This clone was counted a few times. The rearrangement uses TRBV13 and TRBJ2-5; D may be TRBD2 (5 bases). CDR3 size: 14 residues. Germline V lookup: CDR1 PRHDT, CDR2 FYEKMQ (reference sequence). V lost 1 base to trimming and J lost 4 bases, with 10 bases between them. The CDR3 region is CASSLELGGETQYF. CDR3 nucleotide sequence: TGTGCCAGCAGCTTAGAACTTGGAGGAGAGACCCAGTACTTC.

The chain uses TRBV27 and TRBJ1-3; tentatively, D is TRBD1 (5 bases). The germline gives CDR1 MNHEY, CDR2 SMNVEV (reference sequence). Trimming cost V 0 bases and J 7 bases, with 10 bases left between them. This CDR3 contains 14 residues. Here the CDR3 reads CASSLSGNRNTIYF. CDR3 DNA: TGTGCCAGCAGTTTATCTGGGAACAGGAACACCATATATTTT.

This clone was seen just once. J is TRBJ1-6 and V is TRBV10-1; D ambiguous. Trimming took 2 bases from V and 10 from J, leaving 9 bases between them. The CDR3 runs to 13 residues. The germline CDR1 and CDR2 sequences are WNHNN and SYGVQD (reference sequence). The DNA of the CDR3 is TGCGCCAGCAGTGAGGCGGTGAGCTCACCCCTCCACTTT. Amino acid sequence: CASSEAVSSPLHF.

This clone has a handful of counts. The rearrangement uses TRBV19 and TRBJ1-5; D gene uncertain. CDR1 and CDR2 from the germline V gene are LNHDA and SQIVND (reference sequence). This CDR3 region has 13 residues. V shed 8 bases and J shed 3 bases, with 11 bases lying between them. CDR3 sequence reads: CASGVEFNQPQHF. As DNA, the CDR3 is TGTGCCAGTGGAGTGGAGTTCAATCAGCCCCAGCATTTT. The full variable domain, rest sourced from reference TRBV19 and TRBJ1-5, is DGGITQSPKYLFRKEGQNVTLSCEQNLNHDAMYWYRQDPGQGLRLIYYSQIVNDFQKGDIAEGYSVSREKKESFPLTVTSAQKNPTAFYLCASGVEFNQPQHFGDGTRLSIL.

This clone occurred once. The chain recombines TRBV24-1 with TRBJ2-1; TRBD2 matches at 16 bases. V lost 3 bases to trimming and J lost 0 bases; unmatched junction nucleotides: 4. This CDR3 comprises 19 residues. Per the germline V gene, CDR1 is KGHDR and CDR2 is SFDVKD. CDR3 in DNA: TGTGCCACCAGTGATCCGGGACTAGCGGGGGGGAGCTCCTACAATGAGCAGTTCTTC. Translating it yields CATSDPGLAGGSSYNEQFF.

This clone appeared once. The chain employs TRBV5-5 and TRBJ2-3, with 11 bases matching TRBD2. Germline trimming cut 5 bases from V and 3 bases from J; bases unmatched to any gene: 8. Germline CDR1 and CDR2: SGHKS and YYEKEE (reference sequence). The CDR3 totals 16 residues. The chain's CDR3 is CASRDRLAGLTDTQYF. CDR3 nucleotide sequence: TGTGCCAGCAGGGATAGACTAGCGGGACTAACAGATACGCAGTATTTT.

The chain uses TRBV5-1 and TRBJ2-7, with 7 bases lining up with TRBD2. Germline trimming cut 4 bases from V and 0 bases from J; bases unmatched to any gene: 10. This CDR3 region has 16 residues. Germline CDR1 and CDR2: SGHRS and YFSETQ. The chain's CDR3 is CASSLTSAGRSYEQYF. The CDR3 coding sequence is TGCGCCAGCAGCCTGACCTCAGCGGGGCGCTCCTACGAGCAGTACTTC. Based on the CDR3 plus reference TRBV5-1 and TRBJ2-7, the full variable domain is KAGVTQTPRYLIKTRGQQVTLSCSPISGHRSVSWYQQTPGQGLQFLFEYFSETQRNKGNFPGRFSGRQFSNSRSEMNVSTLELGDSALYLCASSLTSAGRSYEQYFGPGTRLTVT.

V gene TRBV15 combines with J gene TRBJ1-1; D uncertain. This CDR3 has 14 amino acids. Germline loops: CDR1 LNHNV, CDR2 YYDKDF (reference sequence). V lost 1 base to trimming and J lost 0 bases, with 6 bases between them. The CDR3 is CATSRATMNTEAFF. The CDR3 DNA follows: TGTGCCACCAGCAGAGCCACAATGAACACTGAAGCTTTCTTT.

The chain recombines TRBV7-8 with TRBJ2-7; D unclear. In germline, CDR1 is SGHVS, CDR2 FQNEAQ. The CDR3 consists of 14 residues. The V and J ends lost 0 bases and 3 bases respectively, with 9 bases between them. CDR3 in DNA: TGTGCCAGCAGCTTAGCGATACTTAACTACGAGCAGTACTTC. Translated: CASSLAILNYEQYF.

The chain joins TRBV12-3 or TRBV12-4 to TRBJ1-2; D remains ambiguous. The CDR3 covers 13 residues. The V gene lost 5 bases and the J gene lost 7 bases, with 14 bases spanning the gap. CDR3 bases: TGTGCCAGCAGTGCCGCAGGAAGTGGTGGCTACACCTTC. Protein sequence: CASSAAGSGGYTF.

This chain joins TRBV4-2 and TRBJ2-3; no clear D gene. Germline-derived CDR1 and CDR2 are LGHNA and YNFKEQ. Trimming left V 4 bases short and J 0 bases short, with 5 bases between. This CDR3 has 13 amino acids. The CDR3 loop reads CASSPTSTDTQYF. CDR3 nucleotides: TGTGCCAGCAGCCCTACTAGCACAGATACGCAGTATTTT.

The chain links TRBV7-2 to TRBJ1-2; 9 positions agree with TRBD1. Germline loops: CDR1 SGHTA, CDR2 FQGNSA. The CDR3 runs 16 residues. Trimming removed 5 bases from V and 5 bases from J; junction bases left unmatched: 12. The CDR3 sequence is CASSPGTGQGWYGYTF. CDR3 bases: TGTGCCAGCAGCCCCGGGACGGGACAGGGATGGTATGGCTACACCTTC.

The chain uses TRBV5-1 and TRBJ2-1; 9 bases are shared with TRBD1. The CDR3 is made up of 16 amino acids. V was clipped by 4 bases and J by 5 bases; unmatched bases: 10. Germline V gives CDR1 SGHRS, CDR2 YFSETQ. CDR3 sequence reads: CASSVRTGVDNNEQFF. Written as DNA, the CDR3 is TGCGCCAGCAGCGTTCGGACAGGGGTGGACAACAATGAGCAGTTCTTC. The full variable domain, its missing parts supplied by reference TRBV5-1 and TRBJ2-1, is KAGVTQTPRYLIKTRGQQVTLSCSPISGHRSVSWYQQTPGQGLQFLFEYFSETQRNKGNFPGRFSGRQFSNSRSEMNVSTLELGDSALYLCASSVRTGVDNNEQFFGPGTRLTVL.

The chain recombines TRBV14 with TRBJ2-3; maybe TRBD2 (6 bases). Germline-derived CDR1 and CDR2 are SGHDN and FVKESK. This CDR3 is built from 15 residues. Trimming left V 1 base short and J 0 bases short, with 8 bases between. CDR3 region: CASSQVGGSTDTQYF. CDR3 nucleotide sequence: TGTGCCAGCAGCCAAGTCGGGGGTAGCACAGATACGCAGTATTTT.